The T cell receptor (beta chain) described here comes from a study of T cell responses to AZD1222 COVID-19 vaccine. About the research overall: Second-dose timings of about 4 or about 12 weeks were pooled. Study-wide results and limits: Spike-specific TCRs gained breadth and depth after people received two AZD1222 doses. Among AZD1222 vaccinees, only six were seropositive at baseline. Dominant at 160-218 and 743-854, vaccine-associated CD4 TCRs also spanned spike.

A remark on this clone: Its antigen remains unknown.

TCRdb's copy holds only in-frame clones and misses some; the assay was immunoSEQ multiplex PCR. The sample has about 120,000 clones, 70% to 90% seen once; the top ten hold 2% to 3%. Trimming took off 2 bases at V and 8 bases at J, with 12 bases between the two ends. The CDR3 spans 13 residues. Germline V gene sequence: CDR1 SGHTA, CDR2 FQGNSA. This material consisted of peripheral blood, taken on day 0 of AZD1222 vaccination. This receptor was identified in an adult in good health. This chain links TRBV7-2 with TRBJ1-1; unclear D gene. The CDR3 coding sequence is TGTGCCAGCAGCTTATGGGGTGTCGAAGAAGCTTTCTTT. This encodes CASSLWGVEEAFF. Using reference TRBV7-2 and TRBJ1-1 for the parts outside the CDR3, the full variable domain is GAGVSQSPSNKVTEKGKDVELRCDPISGHTALYWYRQSLGQGLEFLIYFQGNSAPDKSGLPSDRFSAERTGGSVSTLTIQRTQQEDSAVYLCASSLWGVEEAFFGQGTRLTVV.